A single sample gave rise to the 20 T cell receptor beta chains below, sequenced in a study of blood T cell repertoires in COVID-19. TCRdb keeps only in-frame clones here, not all; method: immunoSEQ multiplex PCR. Here the sample spans fewer than 100,000 clones, 90% being singletons. What was sequenced was peripheral blood. These receptors were obtained from a woman older than 75 with acute or convalescent COVID-19.

This clone was observed a few times. J is TRBJ1-5 and V is TRBV19; TRBD1 matches 7 bases. The CDR3 length is 17 residues. The junction had 10 bases not matched to a gene; V was cut back by 5 bases and J by 0 bases. Per the germline V gene, CDR1 is LNHDA and CDR2 is SQIVND (reference sequence). Written as DNA, the CDR3 is TGTGCCAGTAGTCAGGACAGGACTACTGCTAGCAATCAGCCCCAGCATTTT. Its translation: CASSQDRTTASNQPQHF.

This clone was picked up one time. The V gene is TRBV11-3, the J gene TRBJ2-2; 8 nucleotides align to TRBD2. The CDR3 is 15 amino acids. With 5 bases clipped from V and 0 bases from J, the junction kept 2 bases outside the gene matches. Germline loops: CDR1 SGHNT, CDR2 YENEEA. The CDR3 loop is CASSPAGANTGELFF. The CDR3 DNA is TGTGCCAGCAGCCCAGCGGGGGCGAACACCGGGGAGCTGTTTTTT.

This chain joins TRBV7-9 and TRBJ2-7; 9 bases are a match to TRBD2. Germline CDR1 is SEHNR and CDR2 is FQNEAQ (reference sequence). The V and J ends lost 6 bases and 3 bases, in that order; junction bases with no gene match: 3. This CDR3 spans 13 amino acids. CDR3 protein: CASRPSGNYEQYF. The CDR3 DNA reads as TGTGCCAGCAGACCTAGCGGGAACTACGAGCAGTACTTC. The full variable domain, rest sourced from reference TRBV7-9 and TRBJ2-7, is DTGVSQNPRHKITKRGQNVTFRCDPISEHNRLYWYRQTLGQGPEFLTYFQNEAQLEKSRLLSDRFSAERPKGSFSTLEIQRTEQGDSAMYLCASRPSGNYEQYFGPGTRLTVT.

This rearrangement joins TRBV19 to TRBJ2-7, with 13 bases identical to TRBD2. After removal of 4 bases from V and 4 bases from J, the junction contained 4 bases not matched to a gene. Germline-derived CDR1 and CDR2 are LNHDA and SQIVND (reference sequence). The length of the CDR3 is 15 residues. The CDR3 DNA sequence: TGTGCCAGTAGTACGGGACTAGCGGGGTATTACGAGCAGTACTTC. Translated: CASSTGLAGYYEQYF. Based on the CDR3 plus reference TRBV19 and TRBJ2-7, the full variable domain is DGGITQSPKYLFRKEGQNVTLSCEQNLNHDAMYWYRQDPGQGLRLIYYSQIVNDFQKGDIAEGYSVSREKKESFPLTVTSAQKNPTAFYLCASSTGLAGYYEQYFGPGTRLTVT.

V and J are TRBV28 and TRBJ1-5, with a weak D call TRBD1 (6 bases). Germline CDR1 MDHEN, CDR2 SYDVKM. V lost 5 bases to trimming and J lost 2 bases, with 13 bases between them. CDR3 length: 15 amino acids. The CDR3 protein is CASSPQGPGNQPQHF. CDR3 sequence (DNA): TGTGCCAGCAGTCCACAGGGTCCTGGCAATCAGCCCCAGCATTTT.

The rearrangement joins TRBV5-1 to TRBJ2-7, with 10 bases identical to TRBD1. CDR3 size: 14 residues. Looked up from germline, CDR1 is SGHRS and CDR2 is YFSETQ. Losses at the gene ends were 7 bases for V and 4 bases for J; bases not matched to a gene: 8. The CDR3 DNA follows: TGCGCCAGCCGCCCCGGGACAGGGGTGTACGAGCAGTACTTC. Its translation is CASRPGTGVYEQYF.

The chain joins TRBV5-1 to TRBJ2-5; 7 bases match TRBD2. The CDR3 sequence is 16 residues long. Germline loops: CDR1 SGHRS, CDR2 YFSETQ. J lost 5 bases, V lost 0 bases, and 10 bases had no gene match. CDR3 protein: CASSLEPAGREETQYF. DNA of the CDR3: TGCGCCAGCAGCTTGGAGCCTGCAGGGAGGGAGGAGACCCAGTACTTC.

The chain employs TRBV5-4 and TRBJ2-3; 9 bases map to TRBD2. The CDR3 has 16 amino acids. V was pared by 2 bases and J by 0 bases, with 4 bases of the junction left unmatched. Looked up from germline, CDR1 is SGHNT and CDR2 is YYREEE (reference sequence). In DNA, the CDR3 is TGTGCCAGCAGCTTTAGGCTAGCGGGAAGCACAGATACGCAGTATTTT. Translating it yields CASSFRLAGSTDTQYF.

The chain has TRBV12-5 and TRBJ2-7; D gene uncertain. V lost 4 bases and J 4 bases, leaving 5 bases between the germline ends. The CDR3 consists of 11 residues. CDR1 and CDR2 from the germline V gene are LGHNT and FRNRAP. The CDR3: CASGSGYEQYF. In DNA form, the CDR3 reads TGTGCTAGTGGTTCAGGTTACGAGCAGTACTTC.

This clone was found a few times. The V and J genes are TRBV5-4 and TRBJ1-2, with 7 bases matching TRBD1. The CDR3 runs 15 residues. Trimming at V came to 3 bases and at J to 6 bases, leaving 11 bases not matched to a gene. Germline CDR1 is SGHNT and CDR2 is YYREEE (reference sequence). Here the CDR3 reads CASSSTGRRGDGYTF. CDR3 DNA: TGTGCCAGCAGCTCGACAGGGAGGAGAGGGGATGGCTACACCTTC.

This chain links TRBV5-1 with TRBJ1-6; 8 nucleotides line up with TRBD1. With 3 bases clipped from V and 1 base from J, the junction kept 3 bases outside the gene matches. The CDR3 extends over 16 amino acids. Per the germline V gene, CDR1 is SGHRS and CDR2 is YFSETQ. The CDR3 spells CASSSRTGSYNSPLHF. The CDR3 DNA sequence: TGCGCCAGCAGCTCCAGGACAGGGTCCTATAATTCACCCCTCCACTTT.

This chain links TRBV25-1 with TRBJ2-5; D is perhaps TRBD2 (7 bases). Germline V gene sequence: CDR1 MGHDK, CDR2 SYGVNS. V was pared by 5 bases and J by 2 bases, with 18 bases between. The CDR3 runs to 16 residues. CDR3 residues: CASSPGAAGAQETQYF. CDR3 nucleotides: TGTGCCAGCAGTCCTGGGGCGGCGGGGGCACAAGAGACCCAGTACTTC.

V gene TRBV6-5 combines with J gene TRBJ2-1, with D possibly matching TRBD2 (8 bases). V lost 7 bases to trimming and J lost 4 bases, with 17 bases between them. The germline V gene encodes CDR1 MNHEY and CDR2 SVGAGI. This CDR3 is built from 15 residues. This chain's CDR3 is CASTGGIAGYNEQFF. For the CDR3, the DNA is TGTGCCAGCACAGGGGGAATAGCGGGATACAATGAGCAGTTCTTC.

V is TRBV29-1 and J is TRBJ2-1; D may be TRBD2 (6 bases). Germline values: CDR1 SQVTM, CDR2 ANQGSEA. Deletions cut 6 bases from V and 1 base from J, with 13 bases between. The CDR3 runs 14 residues. This CDR3 reads CSVSGGSSYNEQFF. In DNA form, the CDR3 reads TGCAGCGTCTCAGGAGGGAGTTCCTACAATGAGCAGTTCTTC.

This chain joins TRBV27 and TRBJ2-7; TRBD2 matches at 14 bases. Germline CDR1 reads MNHEY; CDR2 reads SMNVEV (reference sequence). V shed 4 bases and J 3 bases; nucleotides not matched to a gene: 17. The CDR3 is 20 residues long. CDR3 sequence: CASSSRDGGLAGGRSYEQYF. The CDR3 DNA sequence: TGTGCCAGCAGTTCCCGGGACGGCGGACTAGCGGGAGGTCGGAGCTACGAGCAGTACTTC.

This chain joins TRBV5-1 and TRBJ2-1; 9 bases line up with TRBD2. Germline CDR1 SGHRS, CDR2 YFSETQ. This CDR3 contains 14 residues. Germline trimming cut 5 bases from V and 6 bases from J; bases unmatched to any gene: 6. CDR3 bases: TGCGCCAGCAGGCCTCTAGCGGGACGCAATGAGCAGTTCTTC. Protein product: CASRPLAGRNEQFF.

The chain combines TRBV4-1 with TRBJ2-7; tentatively, D is TRBD2 (6 bases). The germline gives CDR1 MGHRA, CDR2 YSYEKL. There are 14 residues in the CDR3. V lost 1 base and J 4 bases, leaving 11 bases between the germline ends. CDR3 in amino acids: CASSQGLGNYEQYF. CDR3 DNA: TGCGCCAGCAGCCAAGGACTAGGCAATTACGAGCAGTACTTC.

This clone was seen a single time. V is TRBV7-8 and J is TRBJ1-4; 9 nucleotides line up with TRBD1. Germline CDR1 is SGHVS and CDR2 is FQNEAQ. The CDR3 covers 14 residues. Trimming removed 5 bases from V and 7 bases from J; junction bases left unmatched: 5. CDR3 sequence: CASSRTGEGEKLFF. For the CDR3, the DNA is TGTGCCAGCAGCCGGACAGGGGAGGGTGAAAAACTGTTTTTT.

The rearrangement links TRBV15 to TRBJ1-4; TRBD1 is a possible D gene (5 bases). Looked up from germline, CDR1 is LNHNV and CDR2 is YYDKDF (reference sequence). V lost 0 bases and J 5 bases, leaving 16 bases between the germline ends. This CDR3 contains 17 residues. This chain's CDR3 is CATSRESQMGPNEKLFF. Written as DNA, the CDR3 is TGTGCCACCAGCAGAGAATCCCAAATGGGGCCAAATGAAAAACTGTTTTTT.

The rearrangement uses TRBV9 and TRBJ2-1; 10 bases match TRBD2. CDR3 length equals 13 residues. The ends lost 1 base at V and 8 bases at J; junction bases unmatched: 0. Germline V lookup: CDR1 SGDLS, CDR2 YYNGEE. Here the CDR3 reads CASSVSGRDEQFF. The CDR3 region has the DNA TGTGCCAGCAGCGTAAGCGGGAGGGATGAGCAGTTCTTC.